The 20 T cell receptor beta chains listed next were all sequenced from one sample in a study of regulatory T cells in long-lasting Graves disease (dated by TCRdb to about 2021). The library was made by multiplex PCR. For sequencing, an Illumina HiSeq 4000 was employed. CDR3 regions were amplified by Arm-PCR with iRepertoire HTBI primers to construct TCR beta libraries. TCRdb's own reprocessing of the public reads used fastp at Q25 and MiXCR and kept productive beta chains. Each CDR3 protein appears once, grouped with its most common genes and DNA. The sample includes approximately 400,000 distinct CDR3 sequences, with over 14% observed a single time. The ten most abundant clones make up roughly 8% of the sample. In light of the paper, this sample's time point label describes: newly diagnosed GD, antithyroid drugs for less than 3 months. RNA was extracted from PBMCs in TRIzol for both TCR sequencing and RNA sequencing.

This sample was shared with a second study, whose subject was T cells in Graves' hyperthyroidism and ophthalmopathy.

The sequences come from peripheral blood mononuclear cells (PBMCs), collected at new diagnosis, from a patient treated with antithyroid drugs. Receptor source: a woman aged 35 to 49 with Graves disease. Donor details come from another sample of the same person, matched by shared clones.

This clonotype was counted only a few times. A much larger clone lies a single base off, so this may be a read error. The chain is built from TRBV3-1 and TRBJ1-6; D is undetermined. This CDR3 is built from 13 residues. Per the germline V gene, CDR1 is LGHDT and CDR2 is YNNKEL (reference sequence). CDR3 sequence (DNA): TGTGCCAGCAGCCATGGACTTGTCTCACCCCCCCACTTT. This encodes CASSHGLVSPPHF.

This clonotype was detected only a few times. CDR3 amino acids: CASSFESNQPQHF. The CDR3 coding sequence is TGTGCCAGCAGCTTCGAGAGCAATCAGCCCCAGCATTTT. The V call is TRBV5-8, the J call TRBJ1-5, with unresolved D. The CDR3 sequence is 13 residues long. CDR1 SGHTS and CDR2 YDEGEE come from the germline V gene. V was trimmed by 2 bases and J by 1 base, leaving 4 bases between them.

This clonotype was observed at least ten times. The rearrangement links TRBV6-1 to TRBJ2-2, with D uncertain. Germline-derived CDR1 and CDR2 are MNHNS and SASEGT. V was pared by 11 bases and J by 1 base, with 23 bases between. The CDR3 runs to 17 residues. The chain's CDR3 is CAAARSMAALNTGELFF. Written as DNA, the CDR3 is TGTGCCGCTGCGAGGTCGATGGCGGCCTTGAACACCGGGGAGCTGTTTTTT.

The V gene is TRBV9, the J gene TRBJ2-7; no definite D call. Trimming took 0 bases from V and 0 from J, leaving 7 bases between them. The CDR3 has 14 amino acids. In germline, CDR1 is SGDLS, CDR2 YYNGEE. CDR3 coding DNA: TGTGCCAGCAGCGTAGGGCAGTACTCCTACGAGCAGTACTTC. Protein sequence: CASSVGQYSYEQYF.

This clonotype was detected many times. The CDR3 DNA is TGTGCCAGCGGTACAGTACTAGCTCTGACAGATACGCAGTATTTT. It specifies CASGTVLALTDTQYF. The V gene is TRBV28, the J gene TRBJ2-3; D is possibly TRBD2 (6 bases). The length of the CDR3 is 15 residues. Germline CDR1 is MDHEN and CDR2 is SYDVKM. The V end lost 8 bases, the J end lost 3 bases, and 18 bases lay between the germline ends.

This clonotype was seen a few times. The chain couples TRBV3-1 to TRBJ1-2; D ambiguous. CDR1 and CDR2 from the germline V gene are LGHDT and YNNKEL (reference sequence). Trimming pared 1 base from V and 9 bases from J, leaving 15 bases between. This CDR3 region has 14 residues. The CDR3 nucleotides read TGTGCCAGCAGCCAAGCGGGGAGTATAGTCAGCTACACCTTC. Residues: CASSQAGSIVSYTF.

As to this clonotype: Only one base separates this from a far larger clonotype, so it likely reflects a read error. The conserved final phenylalanine or tryptophan is absent from the CDR3, which likely points to a read error. This rearrangement joins TRBV7-9 to TRBJ2-3; no reliable D call. V lost 3 bases and J lost 0, with 10 bases in between. The germline V gene encodes CDR1 SEHNR and CDR2 FQNEAQ (reference sequence). This CDR3 has 15 amino acids. CDR3 region: CASSFQASSTDTQYL. The CDR3 coding sequence is TGTGCCAGCAGCTTTCAGGCCTCTAGCACAGATACGCAGTATCTT.

This clonotype appeared many times. This chain joins TRBV28 and TRBJ1-3, with a tentative D call TRBD1 (5 bases). The V gene lost 3 bases and the J gene lost 1 base, with 13 bases spanning the gap. Germline CDR1 is MDHEN and CDR2 is SYDVKM. The CDR3 contains 16 residues. CDR3 nucleotides: TGTGCCAGCAGTTTGGGCAGGGAACATTCTGGAAACACCATATATTTT. Translated: CASSLGREHSGNTIYF. Using reference TRBV28 and TRBJ1-3 for the parts outside the CDR3, the full variable domain is DVKVTQSSRYLVKRTGEKVFLECVQDMDHENMFWYRQDPGLGLRLIYFSYDVKMKEKGDIPEGYSVSREKKERFSLILESASTNQTSMYLCASSLGREHSGNTIYFGEGSWLTVV.

This clonotype appeared a few times. The V gene is TRBV10-3, the J gene TRBJ2-7; 11 bases match TRBD2. This CDR3 is 17 amino acids long. After removal of 6 bases from V and 3 bases from J, the junction contained 13 bases not matched to a gene. Germline-derived CDR1 and CDR2 are ENHRY and SYGVKD. This CDR3 is CAISPYAQTSGNYEQYF. The CDR3 DNA reads TGTGCCATCAGCCCTTACGCCCAGACTAGCGGGAACTACGAGCAGTACTTC.

The CDR3 loop reads CASSPTGGSDTQYF. The CDR3 DNA reads as TGTGCCAGCTCACCTACAGGGGGCTCAGATACGCAGTATTTT. The chain combines TRBV18 with TRBJ2-3, with TRBD1 matching 9 bases. Germline CDR1 is KGHSH and CDR2 is LQKENI. V lost 3 bases, J lost 4 bases, and 2 bases stayed unmatched. The CDR3 consists of 14 residues.

This clonotype was recorded many times. This sequence joins TRBV5-1 and TRBJ2-7, with D possibly matching TRBD1 (6 bases). The CDR3 is 15 residues long. Trimming took off 1 base at V and 2 bases at J, with 13 bases between the two ends. In germline, CDR1 is SGHRS, CDR2 YFSETQ. The CDR3 DNA reads TGCGCCAGCAGCTTGCTGACAGGATCCACCTACGAGCAGTACTTC. Amino acid sequence: CASSLLTGSTYEQYF. Together with reference TRBV5-1 and TRBJ2-7, the CDR3 gives the full variable domain: KAGVTQTPRYLIKTRGQQVTLSCSPISGHRSVSWYQQTPGQGLQFLFEYFSETQRNKGNFPGRFSGRQFSNSRSEMNVSTLELGDSALYLCASSLLTGSTYEQYFGPGTRLTVT.

The chain links TRBV5-5 to TRBJ2-2; D remains unclear. Trimming removed 3 bases at V and 5 bases at J, with 11 bases between. This CDR3 has 14 residues. Germline-derived CDR1 and CDR2 are SGHKS and YYEKEE (reference sequence). The CDR3 protein is CASSSSDLTGELFF. The CDR3 coding sequence is TGTGCCAGCAGCTCGTCCGACCTTACCGGGGAGCTGTTTTTT.

This clonotype has ten or more counts. The chain combines TRBV5-1 with TRBJ1-4, with TRBD1 identical over 10 bases. Germline V gene sequence: CDR1 SGHRS, CDR2 YFSETQ. V shed 3 bases, J shed 8 bases, and the junction held 7 bases outside the gene matches. This CDR3 spans 15 amino acids. The CDR3 bases are TGCGCCAGCAGCTCAACCGGGACAGGGGACGAAAAACTGTTTTTT. Amino acids: CASSSTGTGDEKLFF.

This clonotype has ten or more counts. The V and J genes are TRBV2 and TRBJ2-2; a possible D gene is TRBD1 (6 bases). Germline CDR1 and CDR2: SNHLY and FYNNEI. V was trimmed by 6 bases and J by 4 bases, leaving 15 bases between them. The CDR3 is 15 amino acids. The DNA of the CDR3 is TGTGCCAGCAGGGCATCGGGACAACCCACCGGGGAGCTGTTTTTT. It specifies CASRASGQPTGELFF.

In its sample, this clonotype was seen many times. The CDR3 DNA reads as TGTGCCAGCAGTTACTTGACTCAGGGAGAGGGTGAGCAGTTCTTC. Residues: CASSYLTQGEGEQFF. V is TRBV28 and J is TRBJ2-1; the D gene could be TRBD1 or TRBD2 (5 bases each). The CDR3 contains 15 residues. The V end was cut by 4 bases, the J end by 9 bases, with 19 bases between. Germline values: CDR1 MDHEN, CDR2 SYDVKM.

This clonotype was recorded at least ten times. The chain combines TRBV5-1 with TRBJ2-2; 7 nucleotides align to TRBD1. Germline CDR1 reads SGHRS; CDR2 reads YFSETQ. This CDR3 spans 14 amino acids. J gave up 6 bases and V 3 bases, and 5 bases lay outside the gene matches. The CDR3 DNA follows: TGCGCCAGCAGCTGGGGGCAGGGGGCCGGGGAGCTGTTTTTT. It codes for CASSWGQGAGELFF.

The rearrangement joins TRBV2 to TRBJ2-1; no clear D gene. Germline assignment: CDR1 SNHLY and CDR2 FYNNEI. V was shortened by 5 bases and J by 10 bases, with 15 bases between the two germline ends. This CDR3 region has 13 residues. CDR3 residues: CASSYEPGYEQFF. DNA for the CDR3: TGTGCCAGCAGTTACGAACCCGGATACGAGCAGTTCTTC.

This clonotype has ten or more counts. CDR3 residues: CASSLGLAGGGETQYF. CDR3 in DNA: TGTGCCAGCAGTTTAGGGCTAGCGGGAGGGGGAGAGACCCAGTACTTC. This chain uses TRBV12-3 or TRBV12-4 with TRBJ2-5, with 12 nucleotides matching TRBD2. CDR3 size: 16 residues. The V and J ends lost 1 base and 4 bases, in that order; junction bases with no gene match: 4.

The chain carries TRBV6-1 and TRBJ1-6; no reliable D call. V was shortened by 8 bases and J by 0 bases, with 14 bases between the two germline ends. The germline CDR1 and CDR2 sequences are MNHNS and SASEGT. The CDR3 totals 16 residues. CDR3 amino acids: CASGQSQDSYNSPLHF. CDR3 bases: TGTGCCAGCGGTCAAAGCCAGGACTCCTATAATTCACCCCTCCACTTT.

This clonotype has at least ten counts. V and J are TRBV28 and TRBJ2-1; 10 nucleotides match TRBD1. In germline, CDR1 is MDHEN, CDR2 SYDVKM. Germline trimming cut 1 base from V and 1 base from J; bases unmatched to any gene: 10. CDR3 length: 19 amino acids. CDR3: CASSLSLWRTGGSYNEQFF. The CDR3 DNA is TGTGCCAGCAGTTTATCCCTTTGGAGGACAGGGGGGTCCTACAATGAGCAGTTCTTC.